The T cell receptor (beta chain) under discussion was sequenced for a study of T cells after yellow fever vaccination. Study findings and constraints: Within FACS-sorted repertoires, abundant clonotypes contaminating from the bulk population could be present. After the booster, roughly 96% of CD4 and just over 85% of CD8 primary-response clones were re-detected.

There are many counts of this clonotype. Its target is not known. Trimming pared 3 bases from V and 0 bases from J, leaving 6 bases between. The germline V gene has CDR1 SGHVS and CDR2 FNYEAQ. The CDR3 runs 14 residues. TCRdb re-analysed the 5' RACE reads in MiXCR, keeping a single row per CDR3 protein. The sample carries approximately 140,000 distinct CDR3 sequences, around 7.7% recorded once. This TCR came from a man between 25 and 39 years old who received the YFV17D yellow fever vaccine. The V gene is TRBV7-6, the J gene TRBJ2-1; D gene uncertain. This sample comprised CD4+ T cells sorted from PBMCs, obtained 5 days after the yellow fever booster vaccination. For the CDR3, the DNA is TGTGCCAGCAGCTTGGAGTACTCCTACAATGAGCAGTTCTTC. It codes for CASSLEYSYNEQFF.